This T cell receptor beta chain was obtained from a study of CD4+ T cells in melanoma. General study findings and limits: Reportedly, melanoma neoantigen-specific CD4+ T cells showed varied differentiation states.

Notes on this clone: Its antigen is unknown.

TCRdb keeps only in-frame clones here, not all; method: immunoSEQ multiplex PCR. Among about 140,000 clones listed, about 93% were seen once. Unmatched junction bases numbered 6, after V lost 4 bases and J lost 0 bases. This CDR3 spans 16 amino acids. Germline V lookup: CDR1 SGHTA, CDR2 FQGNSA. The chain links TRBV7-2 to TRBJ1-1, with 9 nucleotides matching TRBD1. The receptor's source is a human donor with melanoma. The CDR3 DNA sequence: TGTGCCAGCAGCTGGGACAGGGCCCGCATGAACACTGAAGCTTTCTTT. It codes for CASSWDRARMNTEAFF. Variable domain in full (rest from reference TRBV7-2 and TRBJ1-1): GAGVSQSPSNKVTEKGKDVELRCDPISGHTALYWYRQSLGQGLEFLIYFQGNSAPDKSGLPSDRFSAERTGGSVSTLTIQRTQQEDSAVYLCASSWDRARMNTEAFFGQGTRLTVV.